Sequencing of this TCR beta chain was carried out in a study of post-analysis software for immune sequencing data. Looking at the study overall: The study covered relapsing-remitting, secondary progressive and progressive-relapsing courses of multiple sclerosis. General study results and limits: There were roughly five TRBV segments more frequent in patients than controls, and TRBV5-6, TRBV5-1 and TRBV20-1 were among them. The authors found that F measure strongly co-clustered same-batch samples. Compared with controls, patients showed significantly lower normalized Chao1 diversity.

Every TCR beta cDNA library bore unique molecular identifiers. Each sample of roughly 0.85 to 11 million input T cells yielded approximately 500,000 cDNA molecules, so each molecule approximated one T cell. MiXCR was run by TCRdb on the PCR reads, yielding one entry per CDR3 protein. The sample holds approximately 770,000 distinct CDR3 sequences, approximately 44% seen once. This clonotype was observed a handful of times. Antigen: not known. CDR3 length equals 12 residues. In germline, CDR1 is MNHNY, CDR2 SVGAGI (reference sequence). Trimming took 2 bases from V and 7 from J, leaving 8 bases between them.

The receptor was derived from a girl under 18 with multiple sclerosis. The sequencing sample was made of blood. The genes are TRBV6-6 and TRBJ1-2; D gene ambiguous. The DNA of the CDR3 is TGTGCCAGCAGTTACCTCTCCGCTGGCTACACCTTC. Amino acid sequence: CASSYLSAGYTF.